The clone carrying this T cell receptor beta chain was counted only a few times. This sample is drawn from a study of blood T cell repertoires in COVID-19. Assay: immunoSEQ multiplex PCR; the TCRdb copy retains only in-frame clones and omits some. The sample yields about 310,000 clones, 75% to 90% seen once. The CDR3 is 16 residues long. The specimen sequenced was PBMCs or T cells enriched from blood (not recorded which). The TCR sequence derives from a man aged 25 to 45 who had recovered from COVID-19. The gene calls are TRBV21-1 and TRBJ2-7; the table names TRBD1, a call not compared with the DNA. TRBV21-1 is a pseudogene segment. The CDR3 sequence is CASSNSGTGGSYEQYF. The CDR3 DNA follows: TGTGCCAGCAGCAACAGTGGGACAGGGGGTTCCTACGAGCAGTACTTC.